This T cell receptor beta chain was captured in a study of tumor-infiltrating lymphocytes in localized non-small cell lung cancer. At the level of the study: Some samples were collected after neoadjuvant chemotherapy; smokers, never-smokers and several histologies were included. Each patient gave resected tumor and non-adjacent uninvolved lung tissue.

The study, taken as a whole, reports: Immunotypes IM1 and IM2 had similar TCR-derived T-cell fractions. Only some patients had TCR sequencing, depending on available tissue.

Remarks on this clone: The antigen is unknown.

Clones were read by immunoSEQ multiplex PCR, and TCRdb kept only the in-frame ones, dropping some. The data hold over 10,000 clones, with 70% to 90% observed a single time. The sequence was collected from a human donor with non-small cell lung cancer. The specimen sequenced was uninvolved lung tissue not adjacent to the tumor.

CDR3 in amino acids: CSVAGGTAPYSNQPQHF. CDR3 nucleotides: TGCAGCGTCGCCGGTGGGACAGCTCCTTATAGCAATCAGCCCCAGCATTTT. V gene TRBV29-1 combines with J gene TRBJ1-5, with 7 bases lining up with TRBD1. Trimming cost V 6 bases and J 0 bases; bases outside gene matches: 14. Germline-derived CDR1 and CDR2 are SQVTM and ANQGSEA. This CDR3 contains 17 residues.